This T cell receptor (beta chain) originates from a study of shared clonotypes between healthy human individuals. The wider study: Two female and a few male donors aged 18 to 49 were enrolled. Overall study findings and caveats: About 5% was the fraction of naive CD4 clonotypes found shared across a few donors.

This clone has just a few counts. Its antigen is not identified. The CDR3 is 11 residues long. Trimming cost V 5 bases and J 8 bases, with 7 bases left between them. Germline V lookup: CDR1 SGHTA, CDR2 FQGNSA. Naive CD8 cells lacked CD45RO, underwent positive selection for CCR7 and left out terminally differentiated effector memory CD45RA+ cells. Replicate PCRs run on sorted subsets employed roughly 180 ng DNA, approximately 30,000 T cell genomes. Profiled with immunoSEQ multiplex PCR; TCRdb holds only in-frame clones, not every one. The table includes about 2.1 million clones, approximately 94% detected once.

The sample comprised naive CD8+ T cells from PBMCs. This TCR was recovered from a man between 18 and 29 years old in good health. Some clones in this sample may be carry-over from other donors' samples. The gene calls are TRBV7-2 and TRBJ1-3; D ambiguous. Here the CDR3 DNA reads TGTGCCAGCAGCCTAAGCGACACCATATATTTT. Translated, it gives CASSLSDTIYF.